This is a list of T cell receptor beta chains from one sample in a study of a mutant IDH1 vaccine in newly diagnosed glioma. Repertoires were generated with immunoSEQ multiplex PCR, while TCRdb's copy carries only in-frame clones and drops some. The sample has about 54,000 clones; around 87% are singletons. The antigens of these receptors remain unknown. Here the sequenced sample was PBMCs, taken from a glioma patient whose treatment included an IDH1 peptide vaccine. These receptors all come from a man aged 35 to 55 with glioma. The CDR3 runs from the conserved cysteine through the conserved F or W. The D gene is left open where the match is weak. The size of a clone is reported for some rows only, either as once, few or many, or as a class for expanded clones.

J | D | size | V | DNA | CDR3
TRBJ1-4 | . | . | TRBV5-1 | TGCGCCAGCAGCCCGGGCCTGAGATTGTCGGAAAAACTGTTTTTT | CASSPGLRLSEKLFF
TRBJ2-5 | . | once | TRBV7-2 | TGTGCCAGCAGCTTAAGCGGGTACCAAGAGACCCAGTACTTC | CASSLSGYQETQYF
TRBJ2-2 | . | . | TRBV9 | TGTGCCAGCAGCCCGAGACGGGGAGAACTCACCGGGGAGCTGTTTTTT | CASSPRRGELTGELFF
TRBJ2-4 | . | . | TRBV5-8 | TGTGCCAGCAGCTTGGACCCAGGGGCCAGGCGGGAGACGGTCAAAAACATTCAGTACTTC | CASSLDPGARRETVKNIQYF
TRBJ2-7 | . | . | TRBV18 | TGTGCCAGCTCAATCGCGGACCCCCCCTACGAGCAGTACTTC | CASSIADPPYEQYF
TRBJ2-5 | TRBD2 | . | TRBV5-4 | TGTGCCAGCAGCTTCCCTGGTAGCGGGAGGTTAAAAGAGACCCAGTACTTC | CASSFPGSGRLKETQYF
TRBJ1-2 | TRBD1 | . | TRBV5-4 | TGTGCCAGCAGCGCAGGACAGGGCTATGGCTACACCTTC | CASSAGQGYGYTF
TRBJ2-7 | TRBD2 | . | TRBV5-1 | TGCGCCAGCAGCTTCGGGACTAGTCTCTACGAGCAGTACTTC | CASSFGTSLYEQYF
TRBJ2-3 | . | . | TRBV7-3 | TGTGCCAGCAGCTTGGGGACGGGCGTTTTGCAGTATTTT | CASSLGTGVLQYF
TRBJ1-1 | . | . | TRBV19 | TGTGCCAGTAGCTCCCGCCCAGGGTTATCTGAAGCTTTCTTT | CASSSRPGLSEAFF
TRBJ1-4 | TRBD1 | . | TRBV6-5 | TGTGCCAGCAGTTACTCGCCCGGTGGGACAGATGAAAAACTGTTTTTT | CASSYSPGGTDEKLFF
TRBJ2-1 | . | . | TRBV29-1 | TGCAGCGCCGAGGGGCGGTCCTACAATGAGCAGTTCTTC | CSAEGRSYNEQFF
TRBJ2-7 | TRBD2 | . | TRBV19 | TGTGCCAGTAGTATAGCGGGAGGGCTCCTCAACGAGCAGTACTTC | CASSIAGGLLNEQYF
TRBJ1-4 | TRBD1 | . | TRBV19 | TGTGCCAGTAGGAGGGAAGGGACAGTTAATGAAAAACTGTTTTTT | CASRREGTVNEKLFF